The source of this T cell receptor beta chain is a study of post-analysis software for immune sequencing data. General study results and limits: Controls had significantly higher normalized Chao1 diversity than multiple sclerosis patients. Under F measure analysis, samples from one preparation batch co-clustered strongly. When patients were compared with controls, about 5 TRBV segments were more frequent, TRBV5-6, TRBV5-1 and TRBV20-1 among them.

The CDR3 totals 15 residues. Unmatched junction bases numbered 10, after V lost 4 bases and J lost 4 bases. CDR1 SGDLS and CDR2 YYNGEE come from the germline V gene. Unique molecular identifiers were built into the TCR beta cDNA libraries. TCRdb ran MiXCR on the PCR reads and lists one entry per CDR3 protein. The repertoire consists of roughly 410,000 distinct CDR3 sequences, with less than 40% occurring once and the leading ten covering over 10%. In its sample, this clonotype was seen a few times. Its antigen is undetermined. This clonotype was sampled from a girl aged 5 to 17 with multiple sclerosis. The chain employs TRBV9 and TRBJ1-2, with 7 bases identical to TRBD1. What was sequenced was blood. The CDR3 reads CASSPRDSRVYGYTF. As DNA, the CDR3 is TGTGCCAGCAGCCCGCGGGACAGTCGTGTCTATGGCTACACCTTC. The complete variable domain, with remaining parts taken from reference TRBV9 and TRBJ1-2, reads DSGVTQTPKHLITATGQRVTLRCSPRSGDLSVYWYQQSLDQGLQFLIQYYNGEERAKGNILERFSAQQFPDLHSELNLSSLELGDSALYFCASSPRDSRVYGYTFGSGTRLTVV.